This entry is about one TCR beta chain. This clone came up a few times. Its antigen is currently not known. No clone much larger than this one lies a single base away; base qualities are absent. The sample comes from a study of shared clonotypes between healthy human individuals (dated by TCRdb to 2020 to 2021). Some background on the complete study: A few men and a couple of women, aged 18 to 49 years, made up the cohort. For each donor, three plates each were used for CD4 naive and CD4 memory, two plates were used for CD8 naive, and one plate was used for CD8 memory. To estimate repertoire size and how much clonotypes are shared between individuals, the study performed deep sequencing of blood TCR repertoires from about five healthy adults. To increase sequencing depth and limit assay-specific biases, different laboratories used diverse techniques to prepare libraries and sequence TCR repertoires. Leukapheresis yielded between about 0.9 and 8.9 billion PBMCs per donor. Here is what the overall study found, with its caveats: Sampling was restricted to blood, and TCR repertoires in tissues likely differ from the TCR repertoires found in blood. Larger estimated clonotype richness was generally found for naive subsets than for memory subsets. Even with the large sequencing depth, rarefaction of the sorted-subset datasets indicated that sequencing was incomplete. About 5% of naive CD4, 3% to 3.5% of naive CD8, 2.3% of memory CD4, and approximately 0.39% of memory CD8 clonotypes were shared across a few donors. Higher generation probabilities were observed for clonotypes shared by all four sorted-subset donors than for non-shared clonotypes. Because the study included a small number of donors, the genetic and exposure-history diversity represented was limited. Pairwise subsampling indicated that sequencing depth was expected to affect the degree of clonotype sharing among donors.

Donors were healthy HIV-negative adults with no recently reported acute infections or vaccinations. All donors were Caucasian adults living in Nashville, Tennessee, USA. CD4+ T cells were enriched through magnetic negative selection, after which naive cells were positively selected on CD45RA and the remaining negative fraction served as the memory subset. Blood was collected by leukapheresis, and PBMCs were isolated by Ficoll-Histopaque density gradient centrifugation and then cryopreserved in liquid nitrogen vapor phase. Analytical flow cytometry was used to check the purity and quantity of every magnetically sorted T cell population. Each sorted fraction had its genomic DNA isolated and then quantified by UV absorbance on a Nanodrop 2000c. Using the deep immunoSEQ assay, TCR CDR3 regions were amplified from genomic DNA by multiplex PCR. Genomic DNA extracted from each cell subset was distributed evenly over all wells of several immunoSEQ 96-well plates, and each plate served as one replicate. For sorted subsets, approximately 210 ng of genomic DNA, equivalent to roughly 30,000 T cell genomes, went into each replicate PCR. Purified libraries were measured with a Qubit 3.0 fluorometer, size-checked on a Bioanalyzer 2100, and measured again with the KAPA Library Quantification kit. Every immunoSEQ 96-well plate was sequenced on a separate single-read 150-cycle Illumina NextSeq 550 flow cell. The authors' analysis ran thus. Because only junctional sequences without quality scores were contained in the immunoSEQ output, filtering matching that applied to full-length reads could not be performed. Sequences were annotated with PyIR, a Python wrapper for IgBLAST v1.9, and V/J genes and CDR3 were assigned using IMGT germline references. Reads with weak V/J assignments (E-value above 1e-6), missing CDR3, stop codons, out-of-frame junctions, or ambiguous translated residues were removed. A V3J clonotype was defined by an identical inferred V gene, J gene, and CDR3 amino acid sequence. The percentage overlap between two repertoires was calculated by dividing the number of shared unique clonotypes by the size of the smaller repertoire. Repertoire richness was assessed with RTK rarefaction, the Chao1 estimator, and Recon v2.1 estimates of unobserved clonotypes. Generation probabilities for all TCRbeta clonotypes obtained by the gDNA method from a handful of donors were computed using OLGA. TCRdb took over this immuneACCESS table, retaining in-frame rearrangements with V and J assigned. Such tables are incomplete; in checked studies, under half of the missing clones stem from an unresolved V gene, and the remainder is unexplained. That table gives V, J and clone size, and the DNA gave D and trimming. Counted in this sample were about 2.5 million clones; around 93% of them appeared once. Of the sample, about 0.36% is held by the ten largest clones.

This TCR came from a man aged 18 to 30 in good health. Some clones in this sample may be carry-over from other donors' samples. Material: naive CD4+ T cells from PBMCs. The sample's cell subset or site label, in plain terms: CD45RA+ positively selected.

DNA sequence: TGTGCCAGCAGCCCCGCCCCTAGCGGGAGGGCCAATGAGCAGTTCTTC. This sequence encodes CASSPAPSGRANEQFF. The rearrangement combines TRBV7-3 with TRBJ2-1; 12 of the junction bases match TRBD2. CDR1 and CDR2 are drawn from the germline V gene: SGHTA, FQGTGA. V loses 5 bases at its end and J loses 6 bases; junction bases beyond the gene matches: 8. Measured from the cysteine to the phenylalanine, the CDR3 is 16 residues long. The sequence is cut down to CDR3 DNA, 48 bases in frame from base 1.